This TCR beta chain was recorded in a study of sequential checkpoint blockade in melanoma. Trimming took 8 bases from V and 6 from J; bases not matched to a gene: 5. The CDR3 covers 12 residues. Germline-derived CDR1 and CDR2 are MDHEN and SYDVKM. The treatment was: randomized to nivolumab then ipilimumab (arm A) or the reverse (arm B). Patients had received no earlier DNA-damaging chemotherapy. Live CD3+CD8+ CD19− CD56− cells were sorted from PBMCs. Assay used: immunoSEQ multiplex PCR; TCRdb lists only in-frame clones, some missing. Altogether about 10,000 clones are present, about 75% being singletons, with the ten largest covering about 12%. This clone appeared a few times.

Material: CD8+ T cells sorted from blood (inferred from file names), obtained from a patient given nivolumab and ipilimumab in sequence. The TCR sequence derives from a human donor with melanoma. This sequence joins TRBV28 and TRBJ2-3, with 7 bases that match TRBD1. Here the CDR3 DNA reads TGTGCCAGCTTTGACAGGGACGATACGCAGTATTTT. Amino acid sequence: CASFDRDDTQYF.